Given below is one T cell receptor (beta chain) in context. Germline V gives CDR1 MNHEY, CDR2 SMNVEV (reference sequence). V was clipped by 7 bases and J by 5 bases, with 14 bases between them. This CDR3 spans 13 amino acids. This specimen comes from a study of long-term antiretroviral therapy in people with HIV. On the study more broadly: The 2015 immediate-ART recommendation came about a decade after the earliest samples.

Researchers ran immunoSEQ v3.0 at survey level. Assay: immunoSEQ multiplex PCR; the TCRdb copy retains only in-frame clones and omits some. The sample comprises around 9,700 clones, around 75% of which are singletons, and around 21% rests with the top ten. The material sequenced was unsorted PBMCs, taken 1.8 years before starting antiretroviral therapy. The receptor was isolated from a man in his forties with HIV. The chain recombines TRBV27 with TRBJ1-1; D may be TRBD1 (6 bases). This chain's CDR3 is CASTADRLTEAFF. CDR3 DNA sequence: TGTGCCAGCACCGCTGACAGGTTGACTGAAGCTTTCTTT.